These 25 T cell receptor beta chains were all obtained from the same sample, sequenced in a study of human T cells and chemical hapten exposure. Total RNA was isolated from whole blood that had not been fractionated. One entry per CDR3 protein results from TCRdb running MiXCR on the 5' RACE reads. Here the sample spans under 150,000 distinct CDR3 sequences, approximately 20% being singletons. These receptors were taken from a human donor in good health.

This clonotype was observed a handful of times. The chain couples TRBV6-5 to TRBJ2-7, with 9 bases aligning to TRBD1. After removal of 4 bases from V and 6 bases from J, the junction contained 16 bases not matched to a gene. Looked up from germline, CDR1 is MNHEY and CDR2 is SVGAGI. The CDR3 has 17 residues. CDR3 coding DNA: TGTGCCAGCAGTTTACGGGCCGCCGGGACAGGGATAGCCGAGCAGTACTTC. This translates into CASSLRAAGTGIAEQYF.

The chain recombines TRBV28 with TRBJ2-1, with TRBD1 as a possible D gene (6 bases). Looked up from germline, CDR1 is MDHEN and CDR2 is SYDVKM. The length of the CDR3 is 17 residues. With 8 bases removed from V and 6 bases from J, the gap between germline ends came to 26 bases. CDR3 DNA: TGTGCCAGCCGAGAAGGCTCAGGGGCGCTATTAGGCAATGAGCAGTTCTTC. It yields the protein CASREGSGALLGNEQFF.

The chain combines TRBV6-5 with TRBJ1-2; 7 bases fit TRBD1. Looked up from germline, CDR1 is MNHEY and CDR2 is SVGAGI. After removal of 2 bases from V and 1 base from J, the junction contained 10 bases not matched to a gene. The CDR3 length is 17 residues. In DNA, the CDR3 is TGTGCCAGCAGTTACCGGGCCGGGACAGAGCTTAACTATGGCTACACCTTC. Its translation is CASSYRAGTELNYGYTF.

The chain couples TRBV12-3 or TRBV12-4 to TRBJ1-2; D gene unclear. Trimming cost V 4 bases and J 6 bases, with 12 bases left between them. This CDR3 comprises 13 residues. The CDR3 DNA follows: TGTGCCAGCAGTTCCGGCTCGAAGGATGGCTACACCTTC. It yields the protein CASSSGSKDGYTF.

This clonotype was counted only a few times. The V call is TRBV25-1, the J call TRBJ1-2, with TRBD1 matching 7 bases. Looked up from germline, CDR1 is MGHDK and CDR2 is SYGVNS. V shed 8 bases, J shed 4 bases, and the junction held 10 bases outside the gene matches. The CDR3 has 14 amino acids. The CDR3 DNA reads TGTGCCAGCGAAGACCGGGACAGCCCCTATGGCTACACCTTC. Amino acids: CASEDRDSPYGYTF.

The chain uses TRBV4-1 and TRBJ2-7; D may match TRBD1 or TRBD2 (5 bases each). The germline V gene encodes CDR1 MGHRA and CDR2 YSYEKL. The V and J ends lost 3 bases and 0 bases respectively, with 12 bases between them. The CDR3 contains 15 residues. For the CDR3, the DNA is TGCGCCAGCAGCCACCCCGGGGCGGGCTCCTACGAGCAGTACTTC. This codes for CASSHPGAGSYEQYF.

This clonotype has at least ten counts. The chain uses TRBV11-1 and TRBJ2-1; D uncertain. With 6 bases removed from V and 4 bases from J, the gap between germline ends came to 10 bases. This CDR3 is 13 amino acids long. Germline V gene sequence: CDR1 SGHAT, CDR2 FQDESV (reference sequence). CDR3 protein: CASSQFSYNEQFF. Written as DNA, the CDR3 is TGTGCCAGCAGTCAGTTCTCATACAATGAGCAGTTCTTC.

CDR3 bases: TGTGCCAGCAGATTCGGACTAGCGGGGAATGAGCAGTTCTTC. This sequence encodes CASRFGLAGNEQFF. The chain recombines TRBV27 with TRBJ2-1; 12 bases match TRBD2. This CDR3 has 14 residues. Trimming cost V 6 bases and J 7 bases; bases outside gene matches: 4. Germline-derived CDR1 and CDR2 are MNHEY and SMNVEV (reference sequence).

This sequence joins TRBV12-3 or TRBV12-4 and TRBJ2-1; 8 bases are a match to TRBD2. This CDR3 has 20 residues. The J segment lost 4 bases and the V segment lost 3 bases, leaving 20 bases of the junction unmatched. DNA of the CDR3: TGTGCCAGCAGTTTGAGGCTAGCGGGTTTCGGAAGGAGAGGGTACAATGAGCAGTTCTTC. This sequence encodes CASSLRLAGFGRRGYNEQFF.

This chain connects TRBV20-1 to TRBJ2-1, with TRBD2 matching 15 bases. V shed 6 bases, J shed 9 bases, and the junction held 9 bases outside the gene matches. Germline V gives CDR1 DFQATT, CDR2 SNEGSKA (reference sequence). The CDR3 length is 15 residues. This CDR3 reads CSAPRTSGREGEQFF. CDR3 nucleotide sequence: TGCAGTGCCCCCAGGACTAGCGGGAGGGAAGGTGAGCAGTTCTTC.

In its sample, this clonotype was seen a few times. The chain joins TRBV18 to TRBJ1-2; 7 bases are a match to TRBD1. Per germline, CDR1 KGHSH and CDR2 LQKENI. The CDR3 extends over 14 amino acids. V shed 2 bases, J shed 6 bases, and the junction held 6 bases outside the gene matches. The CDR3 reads CASSPSNRGHGYTF. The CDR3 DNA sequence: TGTGCCAGCTCACCATCGAACAGGGGCCATGGCTACACCTTC.

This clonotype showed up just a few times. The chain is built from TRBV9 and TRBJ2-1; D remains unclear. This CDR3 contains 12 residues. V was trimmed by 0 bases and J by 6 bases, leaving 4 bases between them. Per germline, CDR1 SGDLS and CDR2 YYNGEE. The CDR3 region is CASSVGVNEQFF. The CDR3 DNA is TGTGCCAGCAGCGTAGGGGTCAATGAGCAGTTCTTC.

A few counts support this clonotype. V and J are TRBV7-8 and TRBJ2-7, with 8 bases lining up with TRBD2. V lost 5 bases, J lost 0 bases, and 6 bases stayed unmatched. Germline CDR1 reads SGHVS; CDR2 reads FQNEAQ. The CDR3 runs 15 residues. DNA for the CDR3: TGTGCCAGCAGCCCAATAGGACTAGCCTCCTACGAGCAGTACTTC. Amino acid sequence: CASSPIGLASYEQYF.

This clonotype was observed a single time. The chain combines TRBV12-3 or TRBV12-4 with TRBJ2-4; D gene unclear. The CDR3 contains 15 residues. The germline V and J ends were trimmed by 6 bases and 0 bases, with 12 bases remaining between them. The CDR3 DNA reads TGTGCCAGCAGCGTCAGTAGGGAAGCCAAAAACATTCAGTACTTC. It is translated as CASSVSREAKNIQYF.

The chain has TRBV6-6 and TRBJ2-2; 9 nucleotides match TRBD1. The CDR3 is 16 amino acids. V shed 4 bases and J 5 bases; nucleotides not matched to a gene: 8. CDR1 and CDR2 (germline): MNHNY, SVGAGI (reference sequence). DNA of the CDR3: TGTGCCAGCAGTTTCCACAGGGGGCCGGGAACCGGGGAGCTGTTTTTT. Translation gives CASSFHRGPGTGELFF.

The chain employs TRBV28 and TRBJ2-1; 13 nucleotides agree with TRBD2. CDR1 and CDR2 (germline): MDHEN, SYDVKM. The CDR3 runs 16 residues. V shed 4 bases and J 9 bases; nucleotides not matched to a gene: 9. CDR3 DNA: TGTGCCAGCAGTTCCCTAAGGACTAGCGGGAGAGGTGAGCAGTTCTTC. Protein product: CASSSLRTSGRGEQFF.

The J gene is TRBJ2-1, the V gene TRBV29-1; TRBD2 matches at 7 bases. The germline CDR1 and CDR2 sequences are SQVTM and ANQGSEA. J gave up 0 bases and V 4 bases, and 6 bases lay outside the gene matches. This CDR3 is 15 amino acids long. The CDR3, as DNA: TGCAGCGTTGCGGGAGGTGTGGACTCCTACAATGAGCAGTTCTTC. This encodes CSVAGGVDSYNEQFF.

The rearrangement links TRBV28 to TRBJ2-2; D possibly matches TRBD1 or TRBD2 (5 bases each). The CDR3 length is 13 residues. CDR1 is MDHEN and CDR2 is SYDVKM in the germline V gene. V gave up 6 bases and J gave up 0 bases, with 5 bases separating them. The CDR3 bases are TGTGCCAGCAGGGGGGCGAACACCGGGGAGCTGTTTTTT. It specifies CASRGANTGELFF.

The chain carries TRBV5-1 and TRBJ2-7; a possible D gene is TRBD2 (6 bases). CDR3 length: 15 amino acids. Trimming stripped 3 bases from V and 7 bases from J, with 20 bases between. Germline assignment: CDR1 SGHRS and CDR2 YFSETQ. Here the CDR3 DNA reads TGCGCCAGCAGCTCCGACGCGCTAGCGATAGGAGAGCAGTACTTC. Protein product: CASSSDALAIGEQYF.

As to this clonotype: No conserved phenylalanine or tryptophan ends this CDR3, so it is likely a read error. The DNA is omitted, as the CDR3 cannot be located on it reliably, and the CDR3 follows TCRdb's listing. The CDR3 loop reads CASSQEDPQ. This chain uses TRBV4-2 with TRBJ2-5; the table gives TRBD1 as D, unverified against the DNA. The CDR3 length is 9 residues, termini included. Germline V gene data show CDR1 as LGHNA and CDR2 as YNFKEQ.

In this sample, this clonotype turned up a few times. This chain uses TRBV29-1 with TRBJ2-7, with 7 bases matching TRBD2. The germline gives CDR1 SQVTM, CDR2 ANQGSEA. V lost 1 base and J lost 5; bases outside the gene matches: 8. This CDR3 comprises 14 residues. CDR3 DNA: TGCAGCGTTGAAGTTGGGGAGCGGGGCGACGAGCAGTACTTC. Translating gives CSVEVGERGDEQYF.

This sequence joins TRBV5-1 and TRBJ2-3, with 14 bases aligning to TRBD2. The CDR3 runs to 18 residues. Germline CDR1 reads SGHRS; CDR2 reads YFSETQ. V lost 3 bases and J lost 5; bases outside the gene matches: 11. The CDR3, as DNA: TGCGCCAGCAGCTCACTACTCGGACTAGCGGGAGGAGGAGATACGCAGTATTTT. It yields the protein CASSSLLGLAGGGDTQYF.

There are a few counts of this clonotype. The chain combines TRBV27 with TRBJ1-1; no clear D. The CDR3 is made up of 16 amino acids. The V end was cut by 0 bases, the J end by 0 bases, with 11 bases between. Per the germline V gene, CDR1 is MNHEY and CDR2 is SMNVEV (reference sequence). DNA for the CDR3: TGTGCCAGCAGTTTATCATCCCGTGTCATGAACACTGAAGCTTTCTTT. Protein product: CASSLSSRVMNTEAFF.

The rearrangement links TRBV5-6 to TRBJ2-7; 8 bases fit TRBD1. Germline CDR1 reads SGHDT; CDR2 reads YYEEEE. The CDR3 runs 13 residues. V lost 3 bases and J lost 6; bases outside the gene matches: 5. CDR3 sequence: CASSSDRGREQYF. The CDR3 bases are TGTGCCAGCAGCTCTGACAGGGGTCGCGAGCAGTACTTC.

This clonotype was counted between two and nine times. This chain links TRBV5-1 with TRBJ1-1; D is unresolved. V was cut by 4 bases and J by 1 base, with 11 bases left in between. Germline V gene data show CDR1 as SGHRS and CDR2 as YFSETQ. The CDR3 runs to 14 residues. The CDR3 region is CASSPQDGNTEAFF. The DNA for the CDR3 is TGCGCCAGCAGCCCCCAAGACGGGAACACTGAAGCTTTCTTT.